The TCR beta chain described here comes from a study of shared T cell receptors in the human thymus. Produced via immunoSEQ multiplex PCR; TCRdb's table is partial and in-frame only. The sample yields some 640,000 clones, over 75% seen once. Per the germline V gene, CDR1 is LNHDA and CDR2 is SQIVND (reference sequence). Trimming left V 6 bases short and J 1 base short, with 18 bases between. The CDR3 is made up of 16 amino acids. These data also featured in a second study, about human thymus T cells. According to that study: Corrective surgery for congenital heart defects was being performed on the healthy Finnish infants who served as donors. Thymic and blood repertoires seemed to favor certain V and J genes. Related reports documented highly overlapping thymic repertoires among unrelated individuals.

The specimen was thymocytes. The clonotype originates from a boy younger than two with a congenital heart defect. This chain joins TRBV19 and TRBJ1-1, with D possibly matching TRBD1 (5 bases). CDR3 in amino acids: CASSKPFDSPNTEAFF. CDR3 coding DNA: TGTGCCAGTAGCAAACCTTTCGACAGCCCGAACACTGAAGCTTTCTTT.